A single sample gave rise to the 11 T cell receptor beta chains below, sequenced in a study of tumor-infiltrating lymphocytes in primary liver carcinoma. The authors made TCR beta cDNA from 500 ng total RNA with a constant-region primer. Library construction for TCR beta comprised three nested multiplex PCR rounds performed with slightly modified ARM-PCR. Each of the first two PCR rounds ran approximately 9 cycles with TRBV1-TRBV30 forward and C-beta reverse primers. TCRdb processed the multiplex PCR reads anew with MiXCR; each CDR3 protein has one entry. Of roughly 120,000 distinct CDR3 sequences listed, around 70% are singletons. Taking about 18-31 mg of unsorted bulk tissue, the authors co-extracted RNA and DNA. Sequenced input: tumor-adjacent normal liver tissue. Receptor source: a woman aged 60-75 years with primary liver carcinoma and hepatitis B virus infection.

As to this clonotype: A junction boundary mismatches the germline segment, possibly from a read error. The genes are TRBV11-2 and TRBJ2-3, with TRBD2 identical over 11 bases. The CDR3 has 19 residues. CDR1 and CDR2 from the germline V gene are SGHAT and FQNNGV. The CDR3 DNA follows: TGTGCCAGCAACTACCCGAGGATGGGACTAGCGGCTAGCACAGATACGCAATATTTT. This translates into CASNYPRMGLAASTDTQYF.

This clonotype has a handful of counts. The rearrangement joins TRBV5-1 to TRBJ2-7; D remains ambiguous. The last part of the DNA fits TRBJ2-3 better; the J call may be wrong. Per the germline V gene, CDR1 is SGHRS and CDR2 is YFSETQ. This CDR3 spans 15 amino acids. The DNA for the CDR3 is TGCGCCAGCAGCGCCGGACCCACTCAGACCCACAAGCAGTATTTT. This encodes CASSAGPTQTHKQYF.

Comment on this clonotype: A much larger clone lies a single base off, so this may be a read error. The chain is built from TRBV7-3 and TRBJ2-1; D is uncertain. The CDR3 runs to 15 residues. Trimming left V 4 bases short and J 7 bases short, with 17 bases between. Per germline, CDR1 SGHTA and CDR2 FQGTGA. The CDR3 protein is CASSSHARVSNEQFF. The CDR3, as DNA: TGTGCCAGCAGCTCCCACGCGAGAGTCTCGAATGAGCAGTTCTTC.

The chain combines TRBV2 with TRBJ2-1, with 7 bases that match TRBD2. Trimming cost V 6 bases and J 7 bases; bases outside gene matches: 15. The CDR3 has 16 amino acids. The germline V gene has CDR1 SNHLY and CDR2 FYNNEI. The CDR3 reads CASSVNTRTSKNEQFF. In nucleotides, the CDR3 is TGTGCCAGCAGCGTCAATACCCGGACTAGTAAGAATGAGCAGTTCTTC.

In the case of this clonotype: This may be a read error, as it is one base from a much larger clone. For the CDR3, the DNA is TGTGCCAGCAGCACTACCCATGGGATGATTTCTGGGGCCAACGTCCTGACTTTC. Its translation: CASSTTHGMISGANVLTF. The chain couples TRBV7-9 to TRBJ2-6; D is unresolved. Germline values: CDR1 SEHNR, CDR2 FQNEAQ (reference sequence). The V gene lost 5 bases and the J gene lost 1 base, with 18 bases spanning the gap. The CDR3 contains 18 residues.

This clonotype was found many times. The chain is built from TRBV7-9 and TRBJ2-1; D possibly matches TRBD1 or TRBD2 (5 bases each). CDR1 and CDR2 from the germline V gene are SEHNR and FQNEAQ (reference sequence). The CDR3 runs 16 residues. Trimming left V 2 bases short and J 7 bases short, with 18 bases between. CDR3: CASSLSHVGAWNEQFF. The CDR3, as DNA: TGTGCCAGCAGCTTATCCCACGTCGGGGCGTGGAATGAGCAGTTCTTC.

About this clonotype: One end of the junction varies from germline; a read error may be responsible. J is TRBJ2-7 and V is TRBV4-1; D unclear. Looked up from germline, CDR1 is MGHRA and CDR2 is YSYEKL. CDR3 length: 16 amino acids. The CDR3 DNA is TGCGCCAGCAGCCAAAATACGGAGACAAGACTTTACGAGCAGTATTTC. It is translated as CASSQNTETRLYEQYF.

The table lists this clonotype with many counts. V usage is TRBV29-1 and J usage is TRBJ2-1; TRBD2 aligns across 7 bases. CDR1 is SQVTM, CDR2 ANQGSEA, per germline. Germline trimming cut 1 base from V and 4 bases from J; bases unmatched to any gene: 4. The CDR3 runs to 14 residues. The CDR3 DNA reads TGCAGCGTTGAAGTATCTAGCGGTTACAATGAGCAGTTCTTC. Translation gives CSVEVSSGYNEQFF.

This clonotype appeared many times. The chain combines TRBV30 with TRBJ1-4; the D gene is possibly TRBD1 (6 bases). CDR3 length equals 13 residues. Germline CDR1 is GTSNPN and CDR2 is SVGIG (reference sequence). V was trimmed by 1 base and J by 6 bases, leaving 9 bases between them. The CDR3 nucleotides are TGTGCCTGGAGTGGAGGGGGTCATGAAAAACTGTTTTTT. Residues: CAWSGGGHEKLFF.

This chain connects TRBV5-4 to TRBJ1-6; possible D gene TRBD1, 6 bases. Between the trimmed V and J ends, which lost 9 bases and 6 bases, there was a span of 22 bases. The CDR3 has 16 residues. Germline values: CDR1 SGHNT, CDR2 YYREEE (reference sequence). CDR3: CANSRTERPSNSPLHF. In DNA form, the CDR3 reads TGTGCCAACAGTCGGACAGAGAGGCCTTCTAATTCACCCCTCCACTTT. The full variable domain, rest sourced from reference TRBV5-4 and TRBJ1-6, is ETGVTQSPTHLIKTRGQQVTLRCSSQSGHNTVSWYQQALGQGPQFIFQYYREEENGRGNFPPRFSGLQFPNYSSELNVNALELDDSALYLCANSRTERPSNSPLHFGNGTRLTVT.

The sample holds one count of this clonotype. The chain employs TRBV11-2 and TRBJ2-7; possibly TRBD2 for D (6 bases). Germline V gene data show CDR1 as SGHAT and CDR2 as FQNNGV. Trimming shortened V by 1 base and J by 13 bases, and 26 bases separated the two germline ends. The CDR3 runs to 16 residues. The CDR3 region is CASSLGMGVADYEQYF. As DNA, the CDR3 is TGTGCCAGCAGCTTAGGGATGGGTGTAGCGGACTACGAACAATACTTC.